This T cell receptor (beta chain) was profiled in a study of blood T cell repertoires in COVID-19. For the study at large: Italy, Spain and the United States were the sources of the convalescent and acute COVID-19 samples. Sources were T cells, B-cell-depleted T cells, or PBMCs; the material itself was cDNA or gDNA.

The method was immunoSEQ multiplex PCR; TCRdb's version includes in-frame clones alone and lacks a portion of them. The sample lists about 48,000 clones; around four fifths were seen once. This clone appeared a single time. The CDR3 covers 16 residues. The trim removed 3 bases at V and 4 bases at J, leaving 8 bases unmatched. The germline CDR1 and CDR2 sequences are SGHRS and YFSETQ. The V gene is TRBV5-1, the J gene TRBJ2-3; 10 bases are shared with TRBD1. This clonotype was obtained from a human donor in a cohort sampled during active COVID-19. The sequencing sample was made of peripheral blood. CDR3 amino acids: CASSSTGTGVSDTQYF. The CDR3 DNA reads TGCGCCAGCAGCTCTACCGGGACAGGGGTTTCAGATACGCAGTATTTT.